The 25 T cell receptor beta chains below all came from one sample that was sequenced in a study of shared clonotypes between healthy human individuals. It was CD45RO-negative cells, positively selected for CCR7, that made up naive CD8 cells, with terminally differentiated effector memory CD45RA+ cells excluded. The table came from immunoSEQ multiplex PCR; TCRdb's copy has only in-frame clones and leaves some out. This repertoire shows 1.5 million to 2.5 million clones, less than 95% found once; its top ten account for 1% to 1.5%. The sample consisted of naive CD8+ T cells sorted from blood. The receptors come from a man between 18 and 29 years old in good health.

This clone was counted a single time. Here the CDR3 reads CASSPLRRDTEAFF. The CDR3 DNA sequence: TGTGCCAGCAGCCCTCTCCGGCGGGACACTGAAGCTTTCTTT. V usage is TRBV28 and J usage is TRBJ1-1; D is ambiguous. Trimming removed 6 bases at V and 3 bases at J, with 14 bases between. The CDR3 is made up of 14 amino acids. Per the germline V gene, CDR1 is MDHEN and CDR2 is SYDVKM. Full variable domain (remainder filled in from reference TRBV28 and TRBJ1-1): DVKVTQSSRYLVKRTGEKVFLECVQDMDHENMFWYRQDPGLGLRLIYFSYDVKMKEKGDIPEGYSVSREKKERFSLILESASTNQTSMYLCASSPLRRDTEAFFGQGTRLTVV.

The rearrangement links TRBV7-9 to TRBJ2-5; 8 positions match TRBD2. With 1 base clipped from V and 5 bases from J, the junction kept 6 bases outside the gene matches. The CDR3 has 15 amino acids. Germline V gene data show CDR1 as SEHNR and CDR2 as FQNEAQ (reference sequence). Here the CDR3 DNA reads TGTGCCAGCAGCTTAGGCCCGGGGGGGAGGGAGACCCAGTACTTC. It encodes CASSLGPGGRETQYF.

This clone appeared a single time. The chain has TRBV6-6 and TRBJ2-1; TRBD2 matches at 8 bases. The CDR3 covers 15 residues. Germline V gene lookup returns CDR1 MNHNY and CDR2 SVGAGI (reference sequence). V shed 0 bases, J shed 9 bases, and the junction held 7 bases outside the gene matches. The CDR3 is CASSYSASGRTEQFF. CDR3 in DNA: TGTGCCAGCAGTTACTCGGCTAGCGGGCGTACTGAGCAGTTCTTC.

Details on this clone: The same CDR3 arises from other DNA sequences in this sample as well. This chain connects TRBV9 to TRBJ2-7, with 7 bases identical to TRBD1. Trimming at V came to 0 bases and at J to 1 base, leaving 4 bases not matched to a gene. This CDR3 region has 15 residues. CDR1 is SGDLS, CDR2 YYNGEE, per germline. The CDR3 loop is CASSVGAGGSYEQYF. In DNA form, the CDR3 reads TGTGCCAGCAGCGTAGGGGCAGGGGGATCCTACGAGCAGTACTTC.

The DNA for the CDR3 is TGTGCCAGCAGTTACGGGGCCCTTGGGACTGAAGCTTTCTTT. This translates into CASSYGALGTEAFF. The chain is built from TRBV27 and TRBJ1-1; tentatively, D is TRBD1 (5 bases). Germline CDR1 reads MNHEY; CDR2 reads SMNVEV (reference sequence). The CDR3 runs 14 residues. Trimming left V 4 bases short and J 5 bases short, with 14 bases between.

V gene TRBV7-8 combines with J gene TRBJ2-7; D not certain. There are 13 residues in the CDR3. The ends were cut back, 1 base at V and 3 bases at J, with 7 bases in the middle. Germline V gene lookup returns CDR1 SGHVS and CDR2 FQNEAQ. Here the CDR3 DNA reads TGTGCCAGCAGCTTAGGATGGGGCTACGAGCAGTACTTC. As protein: CASSLGWGYEQYF.

CDR3 in DNA: TGTGCCAGCACCTCCGGGGGAGGGAACCGTGAGCAGTTCTTC. Amino acid sequence: CASTSGGGNREQFF. The V gene is TRBV5-6, the J gene TRBJ2-1, with TRBD2 identical over 7 bases. This CDR3 has 14 residues. After removal of 6 bases from V and 9 bases from J, the junction contained 12 bases not matched to a gene. In germline, CDR1 is SGHDT, CDR2 YYEEEE.

The V and J genes are TRBV23-1 and TRBJ2-2; the D gene is possibly TRBD1 (5 bases). TRBV23-1 is flagged as an ORF with uncertain function. V lost 3 bases and J 6 bases, leaving 20 bases between the germline ends. The CDR3 consists of 17 residues. CDR3 nucleotides: TGCGCCAGCAGTCATATGGCGCCGGAAAGGGGCGCCGGGGAGCTGTTTTTT. Its protein product is CASSHMAPERGAGELFF.

The chain uses TRBV12-5 and TRBJ2-1; possible D gene TRBD1, 6 bases. CDR3 size: 15 residues. Germline values: CDR1 LGHNT, CDR2 FRNRAP. V was clipped by 2 bases and J by 4 bases, with 12 bases between them. DNA for the CDR3: TGTGCTAGTGGTTTGAGTCAGGGGATTTACAATGAGCAGTTCTTC. Amino acids: CASGLSQGIYNEQFF.

This chain uses TRBV10-2 with TRBJ1-6; D is perhaps TRBD1 (5 bases). CDR1 is WSHSY, CDR2 SAAADI, per germline. The CDR3 spans 14 residues. Trimming took off 1 base at V and 6 bases at J, with 7 bases between the two ends. CDR3 protein: CASSELDSNSPLHF. The CDR3 coding sequence is TGCGCCAGCAGTGAGTTAGACAGTAATTCACCCCTCCACTTT.

The chain links TRBV19 to TRBJ2-1; D ambiguous. CDR1 is LNHDA and CDR2 is SQIVND in the germline V gene (reference sequence). V was pared by 6 bases and J by 5 bases, with 11 bases between. The CDR3 is 13 amino acids. The CDR3 coding sequence is TGTGCCAGTAGCTCATTCCAAAACAATGAGCAGTTCTTC. This codes for CASSSFQNNEQFF.

The V gene is TRBV4-1, the J gene TRBJ1-6; 8 nucleotides line up with TRBD1. This CDR3 comprises 15 residues. The ends lost 4 bases at V and 7 bases at J; junction bases unmatched: 6. Looked up from germline, CDR1 is MGHRA and CDR2 is YSYEKL. In nucleotides, the CDR3 is TGCGCCAGCAGCCTAAGACAGGGGAGGAATTCACCCCTCCACTTT. Encoded protein: CASSLRQGRNSPLHF.

The chain combines TRBV5-4 with TRBJ1-2; D not certain. The length of the CDR3 is 14 residues. Germline V CDR1 and CDR2: SGHNT, YYREEE (reference sequence). Trimming removed 4 bases from V and 10 bases from J, with 20 bases in between. CDR3 sequence: CASSPPGSSMAYTF. DNA of the CDR3: TGTGCCAGCAGCCCCCCGGGGAGTTCTATGGCCTACACCTTC.

This chain joins TRBV12-5 and TRBJ1-5; 8 bases match TRBD1. V lost 0 bases to trimming and J lost 0 bases; unmatched junction nucleotides: 4. The CDR3 totals 17 residues. The germline CDR1 and CDR2 sequences are LGHNT and FRNRAP. CDR3 sequence: CASGLVQGGYSNQPQHF. As DNA, the CDR3 is TGTGCTAGTGGTTTGGTACAGGGGGGTTATAGCAATCAGCCCCAGCATTTT.

This rearrangement joins TRBV6-6 to TRBJ1-2, with TRBD1 identical over 7 bases. The germline gives CDR1 MNHNY, CDR2 SVGAGI (reference sequence). CDR3 length: 15 amino acids. V dropped 4 bases and J dropped 8; count of bases not matched to a gene: 13. Here the CDR3 DNA reads TGTGCCAGCAGTTCAAAGGACAGGACGGCTGAGGGCTACACCTTC. This translates into CASSSKDRTAEGYTF.

The rearrangement joins TRBV6-1 to TRBJ1-4, with no clear D. V lost 6 bases and J 8 bases, leaving 10 bases between the germline ends. The germline V gene has CDR1 MNHNS and CDR2 SASEGT. This CDR3 is built from 12 residues. The CDR3 DNA is TGTGCCAGCAGCCCCTCGGGAGAAAAACTGTTTTTT. It encodes CASSPSGEKLFF.

The chain combines TRBV2 with TRBJ2-3; 7 bases map to TRBD2. CDR1 is SNHLY and CDR2 is FYNNEI in the germline V gene. V shed 6 bases and J 2 bases; nucleotides not matched to a gene: 11. The CDR3 spans 16 residues. The CDR3 DNA reads TGTGCCAGCAGCATTCTAGCGGTGGCGCTCACAGATACGCAGTATTTT. Protein product: CASSILAVALTDTQYF.

The V call is TRBV7-3, the J call TRBJ2-3; 8 positions agree with TRBD1. The CDR3 is 21 amino acids. Germline lookup yields CDR1 SGHTA and CDR2 FQGTGA. The J segment lost 3 bases and the V segment lost 6 bases, leaving 26 bases of the junction unmatched. This chain's CDR3 is CASSTSVHKPLDRAWTDTQYF. Written as DNA, the CDR3 is TGTGCCAGCAGTACATCTGTTCACAAACCGCTGGACAGGGCGTGGACAGATACGCAGTATTTT. Combining the CDR3 with reference TRBV7-3 and TRBJ2-3 gives the whole variable domain GAGVSQTPSNKVTEKGKYVELRCDPISGHTALYWYRQSLGQGPEFLIYFQGTGAADDSGLPNDRFFAVRPEGSVSTLKIQRTERGDSAVYLCASSTSVHKPLDRAWTDTQYFGPGTRLTVL.

The chain couples TRBV13 to TRBJ2-1; D is unclear. Trimming took off 6 bases at V and 6 bases at J, with 18 bases between the two ends. CDR3 length: 15 residues. The germline V gene has CDR1 PRHDT and CDR2 FYEKMQ (reference sequence). The CDR3 loop is CASRSKLTPFNEQFF. Here the CDR3 DNA reads TGTGCCAGCAGAAGCAAACTTACCCCTTTCAATGAGCAGTTCTTC.

J is TRBJ2-2 and V is TRBV5-4; weak D call: TRBD1 (6 bases). The CDR3 has 16 residues. The V end lost 4 bases, the J end lost 2 bases, and 15 bases lay between the germline ends. CDR1 SGHNT and CDR2 YYREEE come from the germline V gene (reference sequence). Written as DNA, the CDR3 is TGTGCCAGCAGCCGCACAGGGTGGGGTAACACCGGGGAGCTGTTTTTT. Translating it yields CASSRTGWGNTGELFF.

This sequence joins TRBV11-2 and TRBJ1-1; no clear D gene. Trimming cost V 5 bases and J 8 bases, with 12 bases left between them. Germline CDR1 SGHAT, CDR2 FQNNGV. This CDR3 is 12 amino acids long. CDR3 in amino acids: CASSEEGREAFF. The CDR3 region has the DNA TGTGCCAGCAGCGAAGAGGGCAGGGAAGCTTTCTTT. The variable domain in full, completed from reference TRBV11-2 and TRBJ1-1, reads EAGVAQSPRYKIIEKRQSVAFWCNPISGHATLYWYQQILGQGPKLLIQFQNNGVVDDSQLPKDRFSAERLKGVDSTLKIQPAKLEDSAVYLCASSEEGREAFFGQGTRLTVV.

V usage is TRBV4-3 and J usage is TRBJ2-7; 11 positions agree with TRBD2. V lost 3 bases and J lost 6; bases outside the gene matches: 7. CDR1 and CDR2 from the germline V gene are LGHNA and YSLEER. CDR3 length: 15 residues. In nucleotides, the CDR3 is TGCGCCAGCAGCCACGGACTAGCGGGTAGTAGCGAGCAGTACTTC. The encoded protein is CASSHGLAGSSEQYF.

The chain couples TRBV28 to TRBJ1-3; D is uncertain. The germline V and J ends were trimmed by 3 bases and 1 base, with 10 bases remaining between them. Germline V gene data show CDR1 as MDHEN and CDR2 as SYDVKM. CDR3 length: 15 residues. The CDR3 DNA is TGTGCCAGCAGTTTGATACCGGGATCTGGAAACACCATATATTTT. Its translation: CASSLIPGSGNTIYF.

V usage is TRBV29-1 and J usage is TRBJ2-3, with D maybe TRBD2 (6 bases). Deletions cut 6 bases from V and 1 base from J, with 11 bases between. Germline CDR1 and CDR2: SQVTM and ANQGSEA. This CDR3 is built from 13 residues. The CDR3 coding sequence is TGCAGCGTGAGGGGAGGTGGCACAGATACGCAGTATTTT. Its translation: CSVRGGGTDTQYF.

This clone showed up just once. This sample includes further DNA sequences coding for the same CDR3. The V call is TRBV28, the J call TRBJ1-4; D is unresolved. The CDR3 has 11 amino acids. From germline, CDR1 is MDHEN and CDR2 SYDVKM. Trimming removed 5 bases at V and 7 bases at J, with 5 bases between. CDR3 sequence (DNA): TGTGCCAGCAGTCCAAGTGAAAAACTGTTTTTT. Residues: CASSPSEKLFF.